The next 24 T cell receptor beta chains were all read from a single sample in a study of glioma-infiltrating T cells. TCR alpha and beta CDR3 regions were amplified from RNA using iRepertoire nested multiplex PCR. Each CDR3 protein gets one entry after TCRdb re-called the multiplex PCR reads with MiXCR. The data contain around 150,000 distinct CDR3 sequences, about two fifths of them seen just once; the ten biggest clones take up around 18%. The sequenced sample was glioma tissue, nonneoplastic brain tissue, or PBMCs (not recorded which). The receptors were gathered from a human donor with low-grade glioma or glioblastoma, undergoing nonglioma brain surgery, or in good health (not recorded which).

The table lists this clonotype with a few counts. The chain joins TRBV10-3 to TRBJ2-3; TRBD1 matches at 9 bases. The CDR3 is 15 amino acids. V gave up 7 bases and J gave up 1 base; unmatched junction bases: 6. Per the germline V gene, CDR1 is ENHRY and CDR2 is SYGVKD. The DNA of the CDR3 is TGTGCCATCACCACGGGACAGGGTGGCACAGATACGCAGTATTTT. Encoded protein: CAITTGQGGTDTQYF.

This clonotype was counted a few times. This sequence joins TRBV7-2 and TRBJ2-5, with 11 nucleotides matching TRBD1. Germline values: CDR1 SGHTA, CDR2 FQGNSA. This CDR3 spans 14 amino acids. With V trimmed by 3 bases and J by 6 bases, 3 bases remained unmatched. The CDR3 DNA sequence: TGTGCCAGCAGCTTGAGGGACAGGGGGAAGACCCAGTACTTC. Translation gives CASSLRDRGKTQYF.

This clonotype was picked up many times. This sequence joins TRBV6-1 and TRBJ2-5, with TRBD1 as a possible D gene (6 bases). CDR3 length: 13 amino acids. Trimming removed 6 bases from V and 2 bases from J, with 10 bases in between. Germline-derived CDR1 and CDR2 are MNHNS and SASEGT. CDR3 nucleotide sequence: TGTGCCAGCAGCGGACAGAGACAAGAGACCCAGTACTTC. This sequence encodes CASSGQRQETQYF.

The V call is TRBV5-1, the J call TRBJ2-1; D call uncertain. Looked up from germline, CDR1 is SGHRS and CDR2 is YFSETQ. V lost 1 base to trimming and J lost 2 bases, with 10 bases between them. The CDR3 length is 15 residues. In nucleotides, the CDR3 is TGCGCCAGCAGCTTGTGGGAATATACCTACAATGAGCAGTTCTTC. Amino acid sequence: CASSLWEYTYNEQFF.

The genes are TRBV20-1 and TRBJ1-1; 8 bases line up with TRBD1. There are 14 residues in the CDR3. CDR1 and CDR2 (germline): DFQATT, SNEGSKA (reference sequence). V was clipped by 5 bases and J by 3 bases; unmatched bases: 8. DNA of the CDR3: TGCAGTGCTGACGCCGACAGGGGCCACACTGAAGCTTTCTTT. It specifies CSADADRGHTEAFF.

The chain links TRBV2 to TRBJ1-1; the D is unclear. The CDR3 runs to 14 residues. Between the trimmed V and J ends, which lost 8 bases and 5 bases, there was a span of 18 bases. Germline V gene lookup returns CDR1 SNHLY and CDR2 FYNNEI. DNA of the CDR3: TGTGCCAGCGGACGTCCAGTGAGCGGGACTGAAGCTTTCTTT. Its translation: CASGRPVSGTEAFF.

This clonotype was seen a few times. DNA of the CDR3: TGCAGTGCTAGGAGGACAGGGGGTTCACCCCTCCACTTT. The encoded protein is CSARRTGGSPLHF. The chain combines TRBV20-1 with TRBJ1-6; TRBD1 matches 10 bases. CDR1 is DFQATT and CDR2 is SNEGSKA in the germline V gene (reference sequence). The CDR3 loop spans 13 amino acids. V lost 3 bases, J lost 9 bases, and 2 bases stayed unmatched.

This clonotype was seen once. V and J are TRBV6-1 and TRBJ2-7; possibly TRBD1 for D (6 bases). CDR3 length: 13 amino acids. The ends were cut back, 6 bases at V and 0 bases at J, with 9 bases in the middle. The germline gives CDR1 MNHNS, CDR2 SASEGT. The CDR3: CASRQGYSYEQYF. The DNA of the CDR3 is TGTGCCAGCAGACAGGGTTACTCCTACGAGCAGTACTTC.

The chain links TRBV7-2 to TRBJ2-1, with D possibly matching TRBD1 (5 bases). This CDR3 contains 16 residues. Germline values: CDR1 SGHTA, CDR2 FQGNSA. The V end lost 4 bases, the J end lost 6 bases, and 19 bases lay between the germline ends. The CDR3 spells CASSSSPGMAGNEQFF. CDR3 sequence (DNA): TGTGCCAGCAGCTCAAGCCCAGGGATGGCTGGCAATGAGCAGTTCTTC.

This chain joins TRBV5-8 and TRBJ1-1, with a tentative D call TRBD1 (5 bases). Trimming cost V 1 base and J 2 bases, with 12 bases left between them. The CDR3 loop spans 15 amino acids. Germline V CDR1 and CDR2: SGHTS, YDEGEE. The CDR3 nucleotides read TGTGCCAGCAGCTTGTTTCGACAGTTTAACACTGAAGCTTTCTTT. Protein sequence: CASSLFRQFNTEAFF. Supplemented by reference TRBV5-8 and TRBJ1-1, the full variable domain reads EAGVTQSPTHLIKTRGQQATLRCSPISGHTSVYWYQQALGLGLQFLLWYDEGEERNRGNFPPRFSGRQFPNYSSELNVNALELEDSALYLCASSLFRQFNTEAFFGQGTRLTVV.

The J gene is TRBJ1-1, the V gene TRBV5-1; TRBD1 might be the D (5 bases). The germline V and J ends were trimmed by 4 bases and 1 base, with 11 bases remaining between them. Germline values: CDR1 SGHRS, CDR2 YFSETQ. The CDR3 covers 14 residues. The CDR3 sequence is CASSEGRANTEAFF. The CDR3 DNA reads as TGCGCCAGCAGCGAGGGCAGGGCGAACACTGAAGCTTTCTTT.

The table lists this clonotype with a few counts. This chain links TRBV20-1 with TRBJ1-5; a possible D gene is TRBD1 (5 bases). Per the germline V gene, CDR1 is DFQATT and CDR2 is SNEGSKA (reference sequence). This CDR3 is 13 amino acids long. The germline V and J ends were trimmed by 3 bases and 5 bases, with 11 bases remaining between them. The CDR3 loop reads CSASRQGHQPQHF. CDR3 nucleotides: TGCAGTGCTAGCCGCCAGGGCCATCAGCCCCAGCATTTT.

The chain has TRBV18 and TRBJ2-7; a possible D gene is TRBD2 (5 bases). The germline CDR1 and CDR2 sequences are KGHSH and LQKENI. This CDR3 spans 14 amino acids. V shed 6 bases and J shed 6 bases, with 18 bases lying between them. The CDR3 is CASSSDGVGTEQYF. The CDR3 region has the DNA TGTGCCAGCTCTTCGGACGGGGTTGGAACCGAGCAGTACTTC.

This clonotype was detected a few times. V gene TRBV7-9 combines with J gene TRBJ2-3; perhaps TRBD2 as D (6 bases). Trimming cost V 5 bases and J 3 bases, with 18 bases left between them. The CDR3 totals 16 residues. Germline lookup yields CDR1 SEHNR and CDR2 FQNEAQ (reference sequence). Here the CDR3 reads CASSPPGLSRTDTQYF. Here the CDR3 DNA reads TGTGCCAGCAGCCCTCCGGGACTCTCTCGGACAGATACGCAGTATTTT.

The V call is TRBV6-1, the J call TRBJ2-1; TRBD2 agrees at 12 bases. V shed 6 bases and J 4 bases; nucleotides not matched to a gene: 7. The germline CDR1 and CDR2 sequences are MNHNS and SASEGT. The CDR3 covers 16 residues. The DNA of the CDR3 is TGTGCCAGCAGATCGCCCGGACTAGCGGGATACAATGAGCAGTTCTTC. Protein sequence: CASRSPGLAGYNEQFF.

This clonotype was detected ten times or more. CDR3 residues: CASSTGTSGRGEQFF. The DNA for the CDR3 is TGTGCCAGCAGCACCGGGACTAGCGGGAGAGGGGAGCAGTTCTTC. The V and J genes are TRBV6-1 and TRBJ2-1; 14 nucleotides align to TRBD2. CDR3 length equals 15 residues. The J segment lost 10 bases and the V segment lost 6 bases, leaving 8 bases of the junction unmatched. Germline assignment: CDR1 MNHNS and CDR2 SASEGT.

Comments on this clonotype: Just one base apart from a much larger clone, this may be a read error. J is TRBJ2-7 and V is TRBV4-1; D is ambiguous. Trimming took off 1 base at V and 2 bases at J, with 9 bases between the two ends. Germline CDR1 and CDR2: MGHRA and YSYEKL. There are 14 residues in the CDR3. The CDR3 nucleotides read TGCGCCAGCAGCCAAGCGGAGATCCCCTACGAGCAGTACTTC. Encoded protein: CASSQAEIPYEQYF.

On this clonotype: Germline and junction disagree at one end, which may indicate a read error. CDR3 DNA: TGCGCCAGCAGCCCCCGACTAGCGGGGGACTACAAGCAGTACTTC. Amino acid sequence: CASSPRLAGDYKQYF. The chain links TRBV5-1 to TRBJ2-7, with 12 bases lining up with TRBD2. The V gene's germline CDR1 is SGHRS and CDR2 YFSETQ. The CDR3 has 15 residues.

This rearrangement joins TRBV14 to TRBJ2-2; possible D gene TRBD2, 5 bases. This CDR3 has 19 residues. Trimming left V 4 bases short and J 2 bases short, with 23 bases between. Germline V gene sequence: CDR1 SGHDN, CDR2 FVKESK. Here the CDR3 reads CASSPFRGVLRSNTGELFF. CDR3 bases: TGTGCCAGCAGCCCCTTTCGGGGAGTACTCCGGAGCAACACCGGGGAGCTGTTTTTT.

The V and J genes are TRBV27 and TRBJ2-3, with no clear D. CDR1 and CDR2 from the germline V gene are MNHEY and SMNVEV (reference sequence). The germline V and J ends were trimmed by 0 bases and 0 bases, with 10 bases remaining between them. This CDR3 is built from 16 residues. In nucleotides, the CDR3 is TGTGCCAGCAGTTTATCAATCGCCTCTAGCACAGATACGCAGTATTTT. This codes for CASSLSIASSTDTQYF.

Comment on this clonotype: A much more abundant neighbour one base away suggests this may be a read error. This chain connects TRBV6-2 or TRBV6-3 to TRBJ2-5; 7 bases are shared with TRBD1. Germline lookup yields CDR1 MNHEY and CDR2 SVGEGT. This CDR3 is 13 amino acids long. The CDR3 protein is CASRGQDGETKYF. The DNA for the CDR3 is TGTGCCAGCAGAGGACAGGACGGGGAGACCAAGTACTTC.

This clonotype was picked up many times. The chain uses TRBV6-1 and TRBJ1-1, with 8 bases identical to TRBD1. After removal of 6 bases from V and 4 bases from J, the junction contained 7 bases not matched to a gene. CDR3 length equals 14 residues. CDR1 and CDR2 (germline): MNHNS, SASEGT. The CDR3 reads CASRQGVEGTEAFF. CDR3 coding DNA: TGTGCCAGCAGACAGGGGGTGGAGGGCACTGAAGCTTTCTTT.

The chain couples TRBV6-1 to TRBJ1-5; 7 bases are shared with TRBD1. The CDR3 has 16 residues. Germline-derived CDR1 and CDR2 are MNHNS and SASEGT. V was pared by 5 bases and J by 1 base, with 8 bases of the junction left unmatched. This CDR3 reads CASSSRQGDSNQPQHF. DNA for the CDR3: TGTGCCAGCAGTTCCCGACAGGGTGACAGCAATCAGCCCCAGCATTTT.

The chain is built from TRBV12-3 or TRBV12-4 and TRBJ2-7, with TRBD1 identical over 7 bases. Trimming removed 4 bases from V and 3 bases from J; junction bases left unmatched: 6. The CDR3 loop spans 14 amino acids. The chain's CDR3 is CASSSYRGIYEQYF. The CDR3 bases are TGTGCCAGCAGTTCGTACAGGGGAATCTACGAGCAGTACTTC.